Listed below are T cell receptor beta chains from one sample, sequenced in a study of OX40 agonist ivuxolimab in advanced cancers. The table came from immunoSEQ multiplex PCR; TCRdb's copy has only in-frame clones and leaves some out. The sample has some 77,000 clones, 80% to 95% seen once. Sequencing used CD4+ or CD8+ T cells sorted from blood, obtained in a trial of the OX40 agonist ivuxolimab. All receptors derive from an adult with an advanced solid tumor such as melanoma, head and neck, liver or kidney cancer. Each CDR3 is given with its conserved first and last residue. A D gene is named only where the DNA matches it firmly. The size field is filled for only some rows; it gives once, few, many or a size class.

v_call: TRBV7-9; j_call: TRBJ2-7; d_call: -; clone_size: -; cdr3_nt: TGTGCCAGCGACTCGACCCAGTGGAACGAGCAGTACTTC; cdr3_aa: CASDSTQWNEQYF
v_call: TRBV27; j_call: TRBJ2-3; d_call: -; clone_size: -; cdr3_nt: TGTGCCAGCTTTCTCGACAGGGAGGGCACGGATACGCAGTATTTT; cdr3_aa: CASFLDREGTDTQYF
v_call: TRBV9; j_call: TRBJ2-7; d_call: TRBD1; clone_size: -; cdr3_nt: TGTGCCAGCAGGGACCGGGACAGGCCTTACGAGCAGTACTTC; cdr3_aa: CASRDRDRPYEQYF
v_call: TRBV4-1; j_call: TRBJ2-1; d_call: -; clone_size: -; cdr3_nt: TGCGCCAGCAGCCAAGGGAGTAGCTACAATGAGCAGTTCTTC; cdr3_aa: CASSQGSSYNEQFF
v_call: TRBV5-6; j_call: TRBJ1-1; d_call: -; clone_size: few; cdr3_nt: TGTGCCAGCAGCTCTGACCTGAACACTGAAGCTTTCTTT; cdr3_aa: CASSSDLNTEAFF
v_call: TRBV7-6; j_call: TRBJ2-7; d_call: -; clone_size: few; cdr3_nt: TGTGCCAGCAGCTTATCGTTGAGCGAGCAGTACTTC; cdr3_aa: CASSLSLSEQYF
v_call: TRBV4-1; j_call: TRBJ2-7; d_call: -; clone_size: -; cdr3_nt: TGCGCCAGCAGCCAAGATGAGGGGAGGTGGGACTACGAGCAGTACTTC; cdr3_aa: CASSQDEGRWDYEQYF
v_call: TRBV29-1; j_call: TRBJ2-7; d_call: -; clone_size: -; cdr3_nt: TGCAGCGTTGCCTTAACAGAACTCCTGAACGAGCAGTACTTC; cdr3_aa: CSVALTELLNEQYF
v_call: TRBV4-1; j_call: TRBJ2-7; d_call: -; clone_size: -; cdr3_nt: TGCGCCAGCAGCCAAGGAGGCGGGATCTCCTACGAGCAGTACTTC; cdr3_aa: CASSQGGGISYEQYF
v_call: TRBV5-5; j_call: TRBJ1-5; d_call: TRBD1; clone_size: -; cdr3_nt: TGTGCCAGCAGCTCGGCAGGGGGGAATCAGCCCCAGCATTTT; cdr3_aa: CASSSAGGNQPQHF
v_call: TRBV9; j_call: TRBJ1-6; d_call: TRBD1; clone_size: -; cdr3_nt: TGTGCCAGCAGCGCCAGGGGGACAGAAAATTCACCCCTCCACTTT; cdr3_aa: CASSARGTENSPLHF
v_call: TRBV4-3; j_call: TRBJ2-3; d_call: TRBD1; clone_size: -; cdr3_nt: TGCGCCAGCAGCCAAGAGACCAGGGGGACCGGGTCTGATACGCAGTATTTT; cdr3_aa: CASSQETRGTGSDTQYF
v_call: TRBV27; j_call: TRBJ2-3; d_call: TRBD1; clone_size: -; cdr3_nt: TGTGCCAGCAGCCGACAGGGGGCAGGGCAGTATTTT; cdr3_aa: CASSRQGAGQYF
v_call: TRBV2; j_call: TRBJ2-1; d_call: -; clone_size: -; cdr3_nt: TGTGCCAGCAGTGAAGTTCTGCTGGGAAATGAGCAGTTCTTC; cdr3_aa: CASSEVLLGNEQFF
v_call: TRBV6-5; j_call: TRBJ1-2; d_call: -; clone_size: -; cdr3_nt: TGTGCCAGCAGTTACGTGGCAGGGATCGGCTACACCTTC; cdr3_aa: CASSYVAGIGYTF
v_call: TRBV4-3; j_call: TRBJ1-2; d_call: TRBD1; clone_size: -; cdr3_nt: TGCGCCAGCAGCCAAGGACAGGGGCCTAACTATGGCTACACCTTC; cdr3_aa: CASSQGQGPNYGYTF
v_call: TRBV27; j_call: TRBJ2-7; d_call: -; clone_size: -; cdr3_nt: TGTGCCAGCAGTTTATTGGGGGGACGGGAACCCTACGAGCAGTACTTC; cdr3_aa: CASSLLGGREPYEQYF
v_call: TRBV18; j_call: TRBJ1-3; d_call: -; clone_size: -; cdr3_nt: TGTGCCAGCTCACCAGTAGTGGCAGGAAACACCATATATTTT; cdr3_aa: CASSPVVAGNTIYF
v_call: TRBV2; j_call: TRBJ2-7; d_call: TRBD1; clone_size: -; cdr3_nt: TGTGCCAGCAGTGGACGCGTACAGGGGATCCTCTCCTACGAGCAGTACTTC; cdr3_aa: CASSGRVQGILSYEQYF
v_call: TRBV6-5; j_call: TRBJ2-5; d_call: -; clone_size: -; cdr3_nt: TGTGCCTCAAGAGAAGCAGAGACCCAGTACTTC; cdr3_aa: CASREAETQYF
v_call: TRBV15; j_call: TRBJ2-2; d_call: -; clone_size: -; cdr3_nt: TGTGCCACCAGCGGGCGCGGGACTGGGGAGCTGTTTTTT; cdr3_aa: CATSGRGTGELFF
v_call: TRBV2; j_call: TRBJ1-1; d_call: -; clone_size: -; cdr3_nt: TGTGCCAGCAGTGAGAGGATTGAGGCTGAAGCTTTCTTT; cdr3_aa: CASSERIEAEAFF
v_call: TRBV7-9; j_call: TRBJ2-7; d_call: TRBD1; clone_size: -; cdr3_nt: TGTGCCAGCAGCTACCGGGACAGGGTGGTCGAGCAGTACTTC; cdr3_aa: CASSYRDRVVEQYF
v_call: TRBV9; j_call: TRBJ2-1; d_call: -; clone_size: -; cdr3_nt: TGTGCCAGCAGCGTGGGGGGGCTGAATGAGCAGTTCTTC; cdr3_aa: CASSVGGLNEQFF
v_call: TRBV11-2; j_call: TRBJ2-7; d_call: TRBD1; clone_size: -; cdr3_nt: TGTGCCAGCAGCTTGGGACAGGGGACCTACGAGCAGTACTTC; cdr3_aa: CASSLGQGTYEQYF
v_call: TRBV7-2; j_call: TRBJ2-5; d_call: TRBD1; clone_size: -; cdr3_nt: TGTGCCAGCAGCTTAGCGAGGGGACAGGGATTCGCGCAAGAGACCCAGTACTTC; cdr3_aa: CASSLARGQGFAQETQYF
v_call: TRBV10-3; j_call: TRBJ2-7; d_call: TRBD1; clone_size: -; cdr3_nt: TGTGCCACCATCTTCGAGACAGGGCTCGACGAGCAGTACTTC; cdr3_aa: CATIFETGLDEQYF
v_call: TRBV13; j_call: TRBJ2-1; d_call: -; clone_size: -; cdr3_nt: TGTGCCAGCAGCTTCTCAAATTCTGGGGAGCAGTTCTTC; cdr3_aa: CASSFSNSGEQFF